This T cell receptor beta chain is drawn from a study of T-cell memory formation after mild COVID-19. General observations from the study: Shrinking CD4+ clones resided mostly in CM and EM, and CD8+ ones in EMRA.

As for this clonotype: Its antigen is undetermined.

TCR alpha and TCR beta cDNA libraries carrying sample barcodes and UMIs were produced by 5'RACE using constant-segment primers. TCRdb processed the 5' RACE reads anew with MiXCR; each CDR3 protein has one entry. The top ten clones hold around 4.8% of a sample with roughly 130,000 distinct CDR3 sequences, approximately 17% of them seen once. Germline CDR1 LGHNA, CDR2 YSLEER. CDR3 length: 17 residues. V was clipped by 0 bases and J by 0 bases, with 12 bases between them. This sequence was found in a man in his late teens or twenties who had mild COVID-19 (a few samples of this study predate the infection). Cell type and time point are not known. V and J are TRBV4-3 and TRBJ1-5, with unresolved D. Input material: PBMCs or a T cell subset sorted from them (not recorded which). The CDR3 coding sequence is TGCGCCAGCAGCCAAGACTACAGACTGTATAGCAATCAGCCCCAGCATTTT. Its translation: CASSQDYRLYSNQPQHF.